One sample yielded the 18 T cell receptor beta chains listed below, sequenced in a study. Cells sorted as Tregs were CD4+, CD25+ and CD127-/low. Each CDR3 protein gets one entry after TCRdb re-called the 5' RACE reads with MiXCR. Of some 40,000 distinct CDR3 sequences in the sample, 22% are singletons; the top ten hold about 4.5%. The sample comprised Tregs sorted from a lymph node. These receptors came from a female donor with breast cancer.

This clonotype was seen repeatedly, ten times or more. The rearrangement joins TRBV4-1 to TRBJ1-1, with D unresolved. Germline-derived CDR1 and CDR2 are MGHRA and YSYEKL. The CDR3 runs to 15 residues. V shed 1 base and J shed 0 bases, with 9 bases lying between them. CDR3 sequence (DNA): TGCGCCAGCAGCCAAGGGCCCACCATGAACACTGAAGCTTTCTTT. Translation: CASSQGPTMNTEAFF.

Note on this clonotype: A much bigger clone sits one base away, suggesting this may be a read error. V is TRBV12-3 or TRBV12-4 and J is TRBJ2-7; D not certain. The ends were cut back, 4 bases at V and 2 bases at J, with 12 bases in the middle. This CDR3 is built from 14 residues. The CDR3 nucleotides are TGTGCCAGCAGTTACGGGCACCTACCCTACGAGCAGTACTTC. This translates into CASSYGHLPYEQYF.

At least ten counts were recorded for this clonotype. The genes are TRBV5-1 and TRBJ1-5; 11 nucleotides align to TRBD1. The germline gives CDR1 SGHRS, CDR2 YFSETQ. V lost 4 bases to trimming and J lost 6 bases; unmatched junction nucleotides: 6. CDR3 length: 15 residues. The CDR3 region has the DNA TGCGCCAGCAGCGCAGGACAGGGGGCGGGTCAGCCCCAGCATTTT. It specifies CASSAGQGAGQPQHF.

This clonotype was counted at least ten times. J is TRBJ1-1 and V is TRBV3-1, with D tentatively TRBD1 (6 bases). Trimming took off 5 bases at V and 1 base at J, with 14 bases between the two ends. The CDR3 contains 15 residues. In germline, CDR1 is LGHDT, CDR2 YNNKEL (reference sequence). In nucleotides, the CDR3 is TGTGCCAGCAGCTGGGGAGGACAGACGAACACTGAAGCTTTCTTT. This encodes CASSWGGQTNTEAFF. The entire variable domain, with the rest obtained from reference TRBV3-1 and TRBJ1-1, is as follows: DTAVSQTPKYLVTQMGNDKSIKCEQNLGHDTMYWYKQDSKKFLKIMFSYNNKELIINETVPNRFSPKSPDKAHLNLHINSLELGDSAVYFCASSWGGQTNTEAFFGQGTRLTVV.

This clonotype was observed a few times. The chain combines TRBV29-1 with TRBJ2-5; a possible D gene is TRBD1 (6 bases). The CDR3 runs to 18 residues. V lost 3 bases and J 4 bases, leaving 27 bases between the germline ends. In germline, CDR1 is SQVTM, CDR2 ANQGSEA. In nucleotides, the CDR3 is TGCAGCGTTGATAACGTTTTAGGACCAGGGGACCTGCCAGAGACCCAGTACTTC. Translating gives CSVDNVLGPGDLPETQYF.

Regarding this clonotype: Being one base from a much bigger clone, this may be a read error. The chain recombines TRBV5-1 with TRBJ2-7; possibly TRBD2 for D (5 bases). V lost 3 bases and J lost 6, with 13 bases in between. The CDR3 extends over 13 amino acids. The germline gives CDR1 SGHRS, CDR2 YFSETQ. Here the CDR3 reads CASSSSRLLEQYF. CDR3 nucleotides: TGCGCCAGCAGCTCCTCAAGACTACTCGAGCAGTACTTC. Together with reference TRBV5-1 and TRBJ2-7, the CDR3 gives the full variable domain: KAGVTQTPRYLIKTRGQQVTLSCSPISGHRSVSWYQQTPGQGLQFLFEYFSETQRNKGNFPGRFSGRQFSNSRSEMNVSTLELGDSALYLCASSSSRLLEQYFGPGTRLTVT.

There are many counts of this clonotype. The gene calls are TRBV5-1 and TRBJ1-4; TRBD1 agrees at 7 bases. The germline V gene encodes CDR1 SGHRS and CDR2 YFSETQ. Germline trimming cut 3 bases from V and 0 bases from J; bases unmatched to any gene: 8. The CDR3 totals 17 residues. The chain's CDR3 is CASSSGQLLATNEKLFF. As DNA, the CDR3 is TGCGCCAGCAGCTCGGGACAGCTACTTGCAACTAATGAAAAACTGTTTTTT.

This chain links TRBV27 with TRBJ2-4; TRBD2 is a possible D gene (5 bases). The CDR3 consists of 13 residues. V was clipped by 6 bases and J by 3 bases, with 9 bases between them. Germline V gives CDR1 MNHEY, CDR2 SMNVEV (reference sequence). CDR3: CASSLRGKNIQYF. The CDR3 DNA follows: TGTGCCAGCAGCCTCCGGGGCAAAAACATTCAGTACTTC.

The V and J genes are TRBV28 and TRBJ2-5; tentative D call: TRBD1 (6 bases). The germline CDR1 and CDR2 sequences are MDHEN and SYDVKM. V was trimmed by 4 bases and J by 5 bases, leaving 11 bases between them. The CDR3 extends over 13 amino acids. Written as DNA, the CDR3 is TGTGCCAGCAGTTCCAGGGGTTCGGAGACCCAGTACTTC. Its protein product is CASSSRGSETQYF.

This chain links TRBV13 with TRBJ2-5, with TRBD2 matching 7 bases. The CDR3 consists of 14 residues. V gave up 4 bases and J gave up 10 bases; unmatched junction bases: 12. The germline V gene has CDR1 PRHDT and CDR2 FYEKMQ (reference sequence). The CDR3 region is CASSSGTTSGDQYF. CDR3 DNA: TGTGCCAGCAGCTCAGGGACTACCTCGGGGGACCAGTACTTC.

As regards this clonotype: A read error may be the cause here, since a much bigger clone is one base away. Likely a read error: the CDR3 ends without its conserved phenylalanine or tryptophan. The chain carries TRBV30 and TRBJ2-7; D may be TRBD2 (6 bases). The CDR3 is made up of 13 amino acids. Deletions cut 3 bases from V and 3 bases from J, with 12 bases between. Germline-derived CDR1 and CDR2 are GTSNPN and SVGIG (reference sequence). The CDR3 spells CAWSSAGIYEQYS. The CDR3 bases are TGTGCCTGGAGCTCCGCGGGGATCTACGAGCAGTACTCC.

This clonotype was observed many times. Here the CDR3 reads CASSLQGGQPQHF. DNA of the CDR3: TGTGCCAGCAGTTTACAGGGGGGTCAGCCCCAGCATTTT. This chain uses TRBV6-5 with TRBJ1-5; TRBD1 matches 8 bases. The CDR3 covers 13 residues. The V gene end was trimmed by 4 bases and the J gene end by 6 bases; junction bases not matched to a gene: 2. Germline V CDR1 and CDR2: MNHEY, SVGAGI.

By share, this clonotype ranks as medium-sized. The CDR3 nucleotides are TGCAGTGCGGTGGGGACAGGGTATGGCTACACCTTC. As protein: CSAVGTGYGYTF. The rearrangement uses TRBV20-1 and TRBJ1-2; 9 positions agree with TRBD1. V shed 6 bases, J shed 5 bases, and the junction held 4 bases outside the gene matches. This CDR3 has 12 amino acids. From germline, CDR1 is DFQATT and CDR2 SNEGSKA (reference sequence).

This clonotype was observed a single time. The J gene is TRBJ1-2, the V gene TRBV29-1; maybe TRBD1 (5 bases). This CDR3 spans 12 amino acids. V lost 7 bases and J lost 2, with 11 bases in between. Germline V gene lookup returns CDR1 SQVTM and CDR2 ANQGSEA. The CDR3 loop is CSAGGTNYGYTF. CDR3 nucleotide sequence: TGCAGCGCCGGAGGGACCAACTATGGCTACACCTTC.

This clonotype was picked up many times. The chain employs TRBV5-1 and TRBJ1-1; 10 positions agree with TRBD1. J lost 4 bases, V lost 0 bases, and 6 bases had no gene match. The length of the CDR3 is 16 residues. Germline assignment: CDR1 SGHRS and CDR2 YFSETQ. In nucleotides, the CDR3 is TGCGCCAGCAGCTTGGGACAGGGGGCATGGAGCACTGAAGCTTTCTTT. As protein: CASSLGQGAWSTEAFF.

The sample holds many counts of this clonotype. The chain couples TRBV27 to TRBJ2-2; D uncertain. Germline assignment: CDR1 MNHEY and CDR2 SMNVEV (reference sequence). V lost 6 bases to trimming and J lost 1 base, with 18 bases between them. CDR3 size: 17 residues. CDR3 sequence (DNA): TGTGCCAGCAGCCCCTCACTACGTTACCAGAACACCGGGGAGCTGTTTTTT. Translation gives CASSPSLRYQNTGELFF.

This clonotype occurred a few times. This may be a read error: a much more frequent sequence differs by one nucleotide. The missing conserved phenylalanine or tryptophan at the end of this CDR3 makes a read error likely. The chain uses TRBV5-1 and TRBJ2-7; 7 nucleotides match TRBD1. Trimming took 3 bases from V and 6 from J; bases not matched to a gene: 9. Germline V lookup: CDR1 SGHRS, CDR2 YFSETQ. The CDR3 has 14 residues. CDR3 nucleotides: TGCGCCAGCAGCTCCAGGACAGGTTCGGCCGAGCAGTACCTC. As protein: CASSSRTGSAEQYL.

Written as DNA, the CDR3 is TGCAGCGTTGAAGGAGGGATCTACGAGCAGTACTTC. Translation gives CSVEGGIYEQYF. V and J are TRBV29-1 and TRBJ2-7, with D possibly being TRBD2 (5 bases). Germline lookup yields CDR1 SQVTM and CDR2 ANQGSEA. The CDR3 extends over 12 amino acids. Trimming took 1 base from V and 3 from J, leaving 7 bases between them.